Sequencing of this T cell receptor (beta chain) was carried out in a study of blood T cell repertoires in COVID-19. Across the study: COVID-19 samples, acute and convalescent, were from the United States, Italy and Spain.

In the original workflow: From reference gene primer amplification, estimates of nucleated cell counts were derived. Sequencing was performed with immunoSEQ multiplex PCR; in TCRdb, only in-frame clones are kept and a portion is missing. V, J and clone size derive from that table, while D and trimming were established from the DNA sequence. The data contain roughly 100,000 clones, more than 65% of them singletons. The ends were cut back, 5 bases at V and 4 bases at J, with 7 bases in the middle. This CDR3 has 12 residues. Germline V gene lookup returns CDR1 MDHEN and CDR2 SYDVKM. The sequence came from a woman at least 80 years old with active or convalescent COVID-19. The V call is TRBV28, the J call TRBJ2-3; D gene ambiguous. Sequencing was done on a sample of peripheral blood. The CDR3 here is CASSLPPDTQYF. The CDR3 region has the DNA TGTGCCAGCAGTCTCCCCCCAGATACGCAGTATTTT. Full variable domain (remainder filled in from reference TRBV28 and TRBJ2-3): DVKVTQSSRYLVKRTGEKVFLECVQDMDHENMFWYRQDPGLGLRLIYFSYDVKMKEKGDIPEGYSVSREKKERFSLILESASTNQTSMYLCASSLPPDTQYFGPGTRLTVL.